A single sample is the source of the 23 T cell receptor beta chains below, sequenced in a study of blood T cell repertoires in COVID-19. Profiling relied on immunoSEQ multiplex PCR, and the TCRdb table lists in-frame clones only, not all of them. The sample lists 76,000 or so clones; about 90% were seen once. Material: peripheral blood. These TCRs come from an elderly man in a cohort sampled during active COVID-19.

V and J are TRBV6-2 or TRBV6-3 and TRBJ1-5; 8 bases align to TRBD1. After removal of 4 bases from V and 0 bases from J, the junction contained 2 bases not matched to a gene. Per the germline V gene, CDR1 is MNHEY and CDR2 is SVGEGT. The CDR3 is made up of 15 amino acids. CDR3 DNA: TGTGCCAGCAGTTTGGGACAGGCTAGCAATCAGCCCCAGCATTTT. Encoded protein: CASSLGQASNQPQHF.

This chain links TRBV4-1 with TRBJ2-1, with 7 nucleotides matching TRBD1. This CDR3 contains 16 residues. Germline trimming cut 0 bases from V and 6 bases from J; bases unmatched to any gene: 8. Germline values: CDR1 MGHRA, CDR2 YSYEKL. CDR3 amino acids: CASSQETGLITNEQFF. DNA of the CDR3: TGCGCCAGCAGCCAAGAGACAGGGTTGATTACCAATGAGCAGTTCTTC.

This clone was seen only a few times. The V gene is TRBV28, the J gene TRBJ2-3; the D gene is possibly TRBD1 (6 bases). Germline V gene sequence: CDR1 MDHEN, CDR2 SYDVKM. This CDR3 is 14 amino acids long. V was cut by 7 bases and J by 0 bases, with 11 bases left in between. The CDR3 is CASKGTHSTDTQYF. CDR3 sequence (DNA): TGTGCCAGCAAAGGGACACATAGCACAGATACGCAGTATTTT.

The rearrangement joins TRBV3-1 (or the pseudogene TRBV3-2) to TRBJ2-5; 11 positions agree with TRBD2. CDR1 and CDR2 (germline): LGHDT, YNNKEL (reference sequence). The CDR3 loop spans 14 amino acids. The V and J ends lost 3 bases and 4 bases, in that order; junction bases with no gene match: 1. The chain's CDR3 is CASSHGLAGETQYF. As DNA, the CDR3 is TGTGCCAGCAGCCACGGACTAGCGGGAGAGACCCAGTACTTC.

The V and J genes are TRBV10-3 and TRBJ1-1, with D uncertain. Germline V gives CDR1 ENHRY, CDR2 SYGVKD. Deletions cut 7 bases from V and 1 base from J, with 10 bases between. The CDR3 runs 13 residues. In nucleotides, the CDR3 is TGTGCCATCACAAACAGCGGGAACACTGAAGCTTTCTTT. Encoded protein: CAITNSGNTEAFF.

V usage is TRBV20-1 and J usage is TRBJ2-1; TRBD1 matches at 7 bases. The CDR3 totals 13 residues. Germline V gene data show CDR1 as DFQATT and CDR2 as SNEGSKA (reference sequence). With 3 bases clipped from V and 5 bases from J, the junction kept 4 bases outside the gene matches. CDR3 in amino acids: CSASRGPNNEQFF. The CDR3 DNA sequence: TGCAGTGCTAGTAGGGGGCCAAACAATGAGCAGTTCTTC.

This sequence joins TRBV7-9 and TRBJ1-2; TRBD1 is a possible D gene (6 bases). CDR1 SEHNR and CDR2 FQNEAQ come from the germline V gene (reference sequence). Trimming left V 1 base short and J 8 bases short, with 11 bases between. This CDR3 spans 13 amino acids. This CDR3 is CASSLDQGKGYTF. DNA for the CDR3: TGTGCCAGCAGCTTAGATCAGGGGAAAGGCTACACCTTC.

J is TRBJ2-3 and V is TRBV2; TRBD1 agrees at 10 bases. J lost 4 bases, V lost 5 bases, and 6 bases had no gene match. The CDR3 is 15 amino acids. Germline CDR1 SNHLY, CDR2 FYNNEI. The CDR3: CASSRDRGGSDTQYF. CDR3 coding DNA: TGTGCCAGCAGTCGGGACAGGGGAGGTTCAGATACGCAGTATTTT.

The chain is built from TRBV5-8 and TRBJ2-2; D gene ambiguous. Trimming stripped 4 bases from V and 6 bases from J, with 13 bases between. From germline, CDR1 is SGHTS and CDR2 YDEGEE. This CDR3 is 14 amino acids long. The CDR3 region is CASSVRQVPGELFF. The CDR3 nucleotides read TGTGCCAGCAGCGTCCGGCAGGTACCCGGGGAGCTGTTTTTT.

V usage is TRBV7-9 and J usage is TRBJ2-5; 8 nucleotides line up with TRBD2. Unmatched junction bases numbered 7, after V lost 5 bases and J lost 2 bases. The CDR3 totals 15 residues. Germline V gene sequence: CDR1 SEHNR, CDR2 FQNEAQ (reference sequence). The CDR3 DNA is TGTGCCAGCAGCGCCACGGGGGGGGCACAAGAGACCCAGTACTTC. The encoded protein is CASSATGGAQETQYF.

The rearrangement uses TRBV4-1 and TRBJ2-1; 7 nucleotides align to TRBD2. J gave up 0 bases and V 4 bases, and 3 bases lay outside the gene matches. Germline CDR1 and CDR2: MGHRA and YSYEKL. This CDR3 contains 15 residues. The CDR3 DNA sequence: TGCGCCAGCAGCCTTACTAGCGACTCCTACAATGAGCAGTTCTTC. It encodes CASSLTSDSYNEQFF.

Written as DNA, the CDR3 is TGCGCCAGCAGCCAGCGGGGACAGGGCCTCTATGGCTACACCTTC. Protein product: CASSQRGQGLYGYTF. The V gene is TRBV4-1, the J gene TRBJ1-2, with 9 bases aligning to TRBD1. CDR1 is MGHRA and CDR2 is YSYEKL in the germline V gene. Losses at the gene ends were 3 bases for V and 4 bases for J; bases not matched to a gene: 6. The CDR3 runs 15 residues.

This sequence joins TRBV5-1 and TRBJ1-1, with D perhaps TRBD1 (5 bases). Germline-derived CDR1 and CDR2 are SGHRS and YFSETQ. V lost 3 bases to trimming and J lost 4 bases, with 13 bases between them. The CDR3 length is 14 residues. CDR3 nucleotide sequence: TGCGCCAGCAGCTGGGACGGGGGTCCCACTGAAGCTTTCTTT. This codes for CASSWDGGPTEAFF. Full variable domain (remainder filled in from reference TRBV5-1 and TRBJ1-1): KAGVTQTPRYLIKTRGQQVTLSCSPISGHRSVSWYQQTPGQGLQFLFEYFSETQRNKGNFPGRFSGRQFSNSRSEMNVSTLELGDSALYLCASSWDGGPTEAFFGQGTRLTVV.

This clone was detected a few times. The chain carries TRBV19 and TRBJ2-1, with 7 bases identical to TRBD1. The length of the CDR3 is 15 residues. Per germline, CDR1 LNHDA and CDR2 SQIVND (reference sequence). After removal of 6 bases from V and 3 bases from J, the junction contained 8 bases not matched to a gene. The CDR3 loop is CASSPGQSGYNEQFF. CDR3 nucleotides: TGTGCCAGTAGCCCGGGACAGAGTGGCTACAATGAGCAGTTCTTC.

The rearrangement uses TRBV4-1 and TRBJ1-1, with D uncertain. This CDR3 spans 16 amino acids. Trimming took off 1 base at V and 0 bases at J, with 12 bases between the two ends. CDR1 MGHRA and CDR2 YSYEKL come from the germline V gene. As DNA, the CDR3 is TGCGCCAGCAGCCAAGGTCGCTGGGCCATGAACACTGAAGCTTTCTTT. Its translation is CASSQGRWAMNTEAFF.

J is TRBJ2-7 and V is TRBV29-1; D is possibly TRBD2 (7 bases). V gave up 5 bases and J gave up 4 bases, with 12 bases separating them. This CDR3 is 12 amino acids long. CDR1 SQVTM and CDR2 ANQGSEA come from the germline V gene. CDR3 amino acids: CSVFGGRYEQYF. The CDR3 region has the DNA TGCAGCGTTTTCGGGGGGCGGTACGAGCAGTACTTC.

The sample holds a few counts of this clone. V gene TRBV10-3 combines with J gene TRBJ1-6; 8 bases match TRBD1. Germline V lookup: CDR1 ENHRY, CDR2 SYGVKD. The CDR3 is made up of 14 amino acids. With 4 bases clipped from V and 5 bases from J, the junction kept 1 base outside the gene matches. The CDR3 DNA sequence: TGTGCCATCAGTGTGACAGGGGATAATTCACCCCTCCACTTT. It translates to CAISVTGDNSPLHF.

The rearrangement links TRBV24-1 to TRBJ2-5, with 10 bases matching TRBD1. The CDR3 runs 16 residues. Germline CDR1 is KGHDR and CDR2 is SFDVKD. V gave up 0 bases and J gave up 2 bases; unmatched junction bases: 2. The CDR3 loop is CATSDLGQGGQETQYF. The CDR3 DNA reads TGTGCCACCAGTGATTTGGGACAGGGGGGACAAGAGACCCAGTACTTC.

The J gene is TRBJ2-5, the V gene TRBV18; 9 positions match TRBD1. The germline V gene encodes CDR1 KGHSH and CDR2 LQKENI. The trim removed 1 base at V and 1 base at J, leaving 10 bases unmatched. The CDR3 is 18 residues long. Here the CDR3 DNA reads TGTGCCAGCTCACCACGGGGACAGGGCACGGATGGCCAAGAGACCCAGTACTTC. It encodes CASSPRGQGTDGQETQYF.

This clone appeared once. The chain recombines TRBV9 with TRBJ1-3; D is undetermined. Trimming shortened V by 0 bases and J by 2 bases, and 9 bases separated the two germline ends. This CDR3 contains 15 residues. In germline, CDR1 is SGDLS, CDR2 YYNGEE. The CDR3 nucleotides are TGTGCCAGCAGCGTAGGCGGGGAGACTGGAAACACCATATATTTT. Its protein is CASSVGGETGNTIYF.

The CDR3 loop reads CASVDRGPSQPQHF. CDR3 nucleotide sequence: TGTGCCAGTGTTGACAGGGGGCCTAGTCAGCCCCAGCATTTT. The V gene is TRBV19, the J gene TRBJ1-5, with 10 bases aligning to TRBD1. The germline CDR1 and CDR2 sequences are LNHDA and SQIVND (reference sequence). The V and J ends lost 8 bases and 6 bases, in that order; junction bases with no gene match: 7. The length of the CDR3 is 14 residues.

This chain connects TRBV6-5 to TRBJ1-5; 7 positions match TRBD1. Germline V gene lookup returns CDR1 MNHEY and CDR2 SVGAGI. J was trimmed by 2 bases and V by 2 bases; bases with no gene match: 3. This CDR3 comprises 15 residues. Here the CDR3 reads CASSYRTGRNQPQHF. The DNA of the CDR3 is TGTGCCAGCAGTTACCGGACAGGCCGCAATCAGCCCCAGCATTTT.

The chain carries TRBV25-1 and TRBJ1-5; D uncertain. V gave up 9 bases and J gave up 6 bases, with 9 bases separating them. The length of the CDR3 is 11 residues. Looked up from germline, CDR1 is MGHDK and CDR2 is SYGVNS. This CDR3 reads CASGTTQPQHF. The CDR3 coding sequence is TGTGCCAGTGGTACAACTCAGCCCCAGCATTTT.